The 3 T cell receptor beta chains below all came from one sample that was sequenced in a study of cytomegalovirus exposure and HLA in healthy donors. PCR was performed using 60 Vbeta and 13 Jbeta primers. The protocol was immunoSEQ multiplex PCR, while the TCRdb copy is restricted to in-frame clones and leaves out a portion. Counted here are fewer than 200,000 clones, about three quarters occurring once; the ten biggest clones make up 2% to 3%. Sequencing used PBMCs. The receptors here all came from a woman between 40 and 55 years old in good health and CMV-seropositive.

This clone showed up many times. The rearrangement uses TRBV9 and TRBJ1-1, with D maybe TRBD1 (5 bases). CDR3 length: 14 amino acids. Deletions cut 3 bases from V and 0 bases from J, with 9 bases between. Germline V gene sequence: CDR1 SGDLS, CDR2 YYNGEE. The CDR3 here is CASSEGELNTEAFF. The CDR3 DNA reads as TGTGCCAGCAGCGAAGGGGAATTGAACACTGAAGCTTTCTTT.

The chain links TRBV29-1 to TRBJ2-7; 7 bases agree with TRBD1. The CDR3 has 11 amino acids. Trimming at V came to 5 bases and at J to 3 bases, leaving 1 base not matched to a gene. Germline V CDR1 and CDR2: SQVTM, ANQGSEA. CDR3 protein: CSVRDSYEQYF. The CDR3 DNA sequence: TGCAGCGTTAGGGACAGCTACGAGCAGTACTTC.

The genes are TRBV19 and TRBJ1-1, with 7 positions matching TRBD1. Germline V gives CDR1 LNHDA, CDR2 SQIVND (reference sequence). The CDR3 covers 13 residues. The CDR3 sequence: CASGQQLNTEAFF. In DNA, the CDR3 is TGTGCTTCGGGACAGCAACTGAACACTGAAGCTTTCTTT.